The T cell receptor (beta chain) described here comes from a study of PD-L1 blockade in urothelial cancer. Study context: Of 28 to 35 patients, some 24 were males with bladder-origin urothelial cancer.

Time point noted: peripheral blood 6 weeks after treatment start. It was locally advanced or metastatic urothelial carcinoma that patients had. V dropped 4 bases and J dropped 7; count of bases not matched to a gene: 8. Per germline, CDR1 MNHEY and CDR2 SMNVEV (reference sequence). The CDR3 sequence is 14 residues long. Measured with immunoSEQ multiplex PCR; TCRdb has only the in-frame clones, and not every one. The sample lists 40,000 to 45,000 clones, about four fifths seen once, with around 15% in the top ten. This TCR was recovered from a man aged 55 to 69 with urothelial cancer. The source material was PBMCs, sampled around atezolizumab (anti-PD-L1) treatment. The rearrangement joins TRBV27 to TRBJ1-2; TRBD1 matches at 8 bases. The CDR3 here is CASSSRTGTTGYTF. DNA of the CDR3: TGTGCCAGCAGTTCCAGGACAGGGACCACTGGCTACACCTTC.